The subject of this entry is one T cell receptor (beta chain). The antigen remains undetermined. Per germline, CDR1 SQVTM and CDR2 ANQGSEA. The CDR3 spans 14 residues. Trimming at V came to 6 bases and at J to 8 bases, leaving 6 bases not matched to a gene. This record comes from a study of beta chain features in type 1 diabetes. Expressed TCRB transcripts were sequenced because the isolated RNA had all been reverse transcribed beforehand. Around 3.9 million reads on average were seen across naive, central memory and regulatory T cell samples. The table came from immunoSEQ multiplex PCR; TCRdb's copy has only in-frame clones and leaves some out. The sample yields fewer than 350,000 clones, roughly 15% seen once. It was via CD45RO/CCR7/CD25/CD127/CD95/CD27 that CD4+ naive, central memory, regulatory and stem cell-like memory cells were sorted. Study-wide results and limits: Shorter TCRB CDR3s, moderately but significantly so, were found in Type 1 diabetes patients in all four CD4+ subsets. Because the template was cDNA, high-expressing cells might be over-represented. Still unanswered here is whether HLA type influences TCRB rearrangement.

The chain couples TRBV29-1 to TRBJ2-1; 14 positions agree with TRBD2. Sequenced input: naive CD4+ T cells from blood. This clonotype was sampled from a young man with type 1 diabetes. The CDR3 loop reads CSVKGLAGGHEQFF. CDR3 nucleotides: TGCAGCGTGAAAGGACTAGCGGGAGGTCATGAGCAGTTCTTC.